This passage covers 15 T cell receptor beta chains from one sample sequenced in a study of blood T cell repertoires in COVID-19. Clones were sequenced by immunoSEQ multiplex PCR, and TCRdb holds only the in-frame ones, with some missing. In the table there are about 180,000 clones, about 81% of which are singletons. Sequences were obtained from peripheral blood. These receptors came from an elderly woman with COVID-19, enrolled during active disease.

The CDR3: CASSDSIYGYTF. The CDR3 DNA sequence: TGTGCCAGCAGTGACAGTATATATGGCTACACCTTC. The V and J genes are TRBV2 and TRBJ1-2; D uncertain. The germline V and J ends were trimmed by 3 bases and 5 bases, with 7 bases remaining between them. The CDR3 has 12 amino acids. Germline V lookup: CDR1 SNHLY, CDR2 FYNNEI.

This clone showed up just once. This sequence joins TRBV10-3 and TRBJ2-7; D possibly corresponds to TRBD2 (5 bases). The CDR3 spans 12 residues. Germline CDR1 reads ENHRY; CDR2 reads SYGVKD. With 7 bases removed from V and 3 bases from J, the gap between germline ends came to 10 bases. CDR3 in DNA: TGTGCCATCAAGGACTGGAACTACGAGCAGTACTTC. Encoded protein: CAIKDWNYEQYF.

This chain connects TRBV7-3 to TRBJ1-2; TRBD1 matches at 7 bases. V shed 3 bases, J shed 6 bases, and the junction held 7 bases outside the gene matches. CDR1 and CDR2 (germline): SGHTA, FQGTGA. The CDR3 consists of 14 residues. As DNA, the CDR3 is TGTGCCAGCAGCTTCGCAGGGGGAAAGGATGGCTACACCTTC. This codes for CASSFAGGKDGYTF.

V is TRBV2 and J is TRBJ1-1, with D possibly being TRBD1 (5 bases). CDR1 and CDR2 from the germline V gene are SNHLY and FYNNEI. Trimming removed 7 bases at V and 4 bases at J, with 19 bases between. This CDR3 has 15 amino acids. CDR3 in DNA: TGTGCCAGCACTCCACCCCTAACAGGTTCCACTGAAGCTTTCTTT. Translating gives CASTPPLTGSTEAFF.

The chain employs TRBV6-5 and TRBJ1-5; possibly TRBD1 for D (5 bases). This CDR3 comprises 14 residues. V was shortened by 8 bases and J by 0 bases, with 11 bases between the two germline ends. Germline V lookup: CDR1 MNHEY, CDR2 SVGAGI. CDR3 region: CASSGEYSNQPQHF. In nucleotides, the CDR3 is TGTGCCAGCTCGGGGGAGTATAGCAATCAGCCCCAGCATTTT.

The gene calls are TRBV7-9 and TRBJ2-7, with D perhaps TRBD1 (8 bases). Trimming stripped 5 bases from V and 7 bases from J, with 24 bases between. Germline CDR1 is SEHNR and CDR2 is FQNEAQ (reference sequence). The CDR3 has 16 amino acids. The CDR3 coding sequence is TGTGCCAGCAGCCACCGAGCGGGACAGGAAACTTCAGAGCAGTACTTC. Translation gives CASSHRAGQETSEQYF. The variable domain in full, with the rest retrieved from reference TRBV7-9 and TRBJ2-7, is DTGVSQNPRHKITKRGQNVTFRCDPISEHNRLYWYRQTLGQGPEFLTYFQNEAQLEKSRLLSDRFSAERPKGSFSTLEIQRTEQGDSAMYLCASSHRAGQETSEQYFGPGTRLTVT.

This rearrangement joins TRBV28 to TRBJ2-5, with TRBD2 matching over 12 bases. The CDR3 is made up of 15 amino acids. The germline CDR1 and CDR2 sequences are MDHEN and SYDVKM. Losses at the gene ends were 5 bases for V and 4 bases for J; bases not matched to a gene: 5. The CDR3 bases are TGTGCCAGCAGTACCCGACTAGCGGGAGTAGAGACCCAGTACTTC. Translated, it gives CASSTRLAGVETQYF.

This chain connects TRBV28 to TRBJ1-5; D unresolved. Germline CDR1 is MDHEN and CDR2 is SYDVKM. The CDR3 has 13 amino acids. V was cut by 10 bases and J by 5 bases, with 15 bases left in between. The CDR3 loop reads CATIGSEDQPQHF. The CDR3, as DNA: TGTGCCACGATCGGGAGCGAGGATCAGCCCCAGCATTTT.

In this sample, this clone turned up once. The J gene is TRBJ2-7, the V gene TRBV7-6, with D uncertain. The CDR3 loop spans 14 amino acids. Germline-derived CDR1 and CDR2 are SGHVS and FNYEAQ. The germline V and J ends were trimmed by 5 bases and 2 bases, with 13 bases remaining between them. CDR3 sequence reads: CASSPMNTAYEQYF. The CDR3 nucleotides read TGTGCCAGCAGCCCTATGAACACAGCCTACGAGCAGTACTTC. The full variable domain, with the rest looked up from reference TRBV7-6 and TRBJ2-7, is GAGVSQSPRYKVTKRGQDVALRCDPISGHVSLYWYRQALGQGPEFLTYFNYEAQQDKSGLPNDRFSAERPEGSISTLTIQRTEQRDSAMYRCASSPMNTAYEQYFGPGTRLTVT.

This clone showed up just a few times. V gene TRBV27 combines with J gene TRBJ2-3, with D tentatively TRBD1 (5 bases). From germline, CDR1 is MNHEY and CDR2 SMNVEV (reference sequence). The CDR3 contains 15 residues. The V end was cut by 6 bases, the J end by 0 bases, with 13 bases between. CDR3 sequence (DNA): TGTGCCAGCAGAGGGGCACTTGTTAGCACAGATACGCAGTATTTT. Amino acids: CASRGALVSTDTQYF.

This sequence joins TRBV16 and TRBJ1-4; TRBD1 is a possible D gene (5 bases). The germline CDR1 and CDR2 sequences are KGHSY and FQNENV. CDR3 length: 16 amino acids. Trimming removed 2 bases from V and 4 bases from J, with 14 bases in between. The CDR3 nucleotides read TGTGCCAGCAGCCAACTTTCGGGGGGAATTAATGAAAAACTGTTTTTT. Translated: CASSQLSGGINEKLFF.

V usage is TRBV19 and J usage is TRBJ1-1, with a tentative D call TRBD1 (6 bases). With 7 bases removed from V and 3 bases from J, the gap between germline ends came to 15 bases. Germline V gene sequence: CDR1 LNHDA, CDR2 SQIVND (reference sequence). The CDR3 is made up of 14 amino acids. The CDR3 nucleotides read TGTGCCAGTACCAGGGGTCTGGGCGACACTGAAGCTTTCTTT. This sequence encodes CASTRGLGDTEAFF.

The chain carries TRBV19 and TRBJ2-7; TRBD1 agrees at 7 bases. The junction had 15 bases not matched to a gene; V was cut back by 3 bases and J by 4 bases. Germline CDR1 reads LNHDA; CDR2 reads SQIVND (reference sequence). The CDR3 runs to 17 residues. CDR3 DNA: TGTGCCAGTAGTATCACCAACCGGGCAGGGGGTCGGTACGAGCAGTACTTC. This encodes CASSITNRAGGRYEQYF. Filled out from reference TRBV19 and TRBJ2-7, the complete variable domain reads DGGITQSPKYLFRKEGQNVTLSCEQNLNHDAMYWYRQDPGQGLRLIYYSQIVNDFQKGDIAEGYSVSREKKESFPLTVTSAQKNPTAFYLCASSITNRAGGRYEQYFGPGTRLTVT.

CDR3: CASSFTSGGTEAFF. The DNA of the CDR3 is TGTGCCAGCAGCTTTACGTCAGGGGGCACTGAAGCTTTCTTT. The J gene is TRBJ1-1, the V gene TRBV7-9; TRBD1 agrees at 7 bases. Losses at the gene ends were 3 bases for V and 4 bases for J; bases not matched to a gene: 5. Looked up from germline, CDR1 is SEHNR and CDR2 is FQNEAQ (reference sequence). CDR3 size: 14 residues.

About this clone itself: The germline gene is not matched at one end of the junction; a read error may be the cause. This chain links TRBV7-7 with TRBJ2-6, with D possibly being TRBD2 (6 bases). The CDR3 has 13 residues. Germline values: CDR1 SSHAT, CDR2 FNYEAQ (reference sequence). The CDR3 is CASSPTLTSVLTF. CDR3 sequence (DNA): TGTGCTAGCAGCCCGACCCTGACTAGCGTCCTGACTTTC.